The clone carrying this T cell receptor beta chain has only a few counts. Its antigen is currently unknown. Using its own MiXCR run on the RT-PCR reads, TCRdb lists one record per CDR3 protein. The sample gives 530,000 or so distinct CDR3 sequences, around 25% of which show up once; less than 2.5% is in the top ten. After removal of 3 bases from V and 6 bases from J, the junction contained 4 bases not matched to a gene. The germline V gene has CDR1 SEHNR and CDR2 FQNEAQ (reference sequence). The CDR3 is made up of 14 amino acids. The record originates from a study of response to subunit inactivated influenza vaccine. Study results and limitations: It was suggested by the authors that few new T cells are recruited by each seasonal influenza vaccination.

This specimen consisted of CD4+ T cells sorted from PBMCs, obtained about 5 days after vaccination. The chain has TRBV7-9 and TRBJ2-2, with TRBD1 identical over 7 bases. This TCR derives from a man aged 50 or older who received an inactivated influenza vaccine. Here the CDR3 DNA reads TGTGCCAGCAGCTTCAATACAGGGGCCGGGGAGCTGTTTTTT. This codes for CASSFNTGAGELFF.